These 28 T cell receptor beta chains share one sample of origin, sequenced in a study of cytomegalovirus exposure and HLA in healthy donors. Use of 60 Vbeta and 13 Jbeta primers characterized the PCR. Using immunoSEQ multiplex PCR, the repertoire was profiled, and TCRdb retains in-frame clones only, with some absent. Of 25,000 to 30,000 clones detected, about three fifths appear once; the ten largest clones hold roughly 42%. Sequencing was done on a sample of PBMCs. The receptors come from a male donor in good health and CMV-seropositive.

The chain recombines TRBV28 with TRBJ2-3; 7 bases agree with TRBD2. This CDR3 region has 18 residues. V shed 4 bases and J 0 bases; nucleotides not matched to a gene: 13. Germline V gene sequence: CDR1 MDHEN, CDR2 SYDVKM. The CDR3 loop is CASSSKPNLSGSTDTQYF. CDR3 nucleotides: TGTGCCAGCAGTTCTAAACCAAACCTTAGCGGGAGCACAGATACGCAGTATTTT.

This sequence joins TRBV19 and TRBJ1-4, with 7 bases aligning to TRBD1. This CDR3 contains 12 residues. Trimming at V came to 7 bases and at J to 14 bases, leaving 10 bases not matched to a gene. Germline V gene data show CDR1 as LNHDA and CDR2 as SQIVND (reference sequence). The chain's CDR3 is CASTNRTGNLFF. CDR3 nucleotides: TGTGCCAGTACCAACCGGACAGGAAACCTGTTTTTT.

This clone was seen a few times. The chain carries TRBV11-2 and TRBJ2-1, with 7 nucleotides matching TRBD1. Germline V gives CDR1 SGHAT, CDR2 FQNNGV. J was trimmed by 4 bases and V by 2 bases; bases with no gene match: 2. CDR3 length equals 14 residues. The CDR3 loop is CASSLQDRYNEQFF. In DNA form, the CDR3 reads TGTGCCAGCAGCTTACAGGACAGGTACAATGAGCAGTTCTTC.

The chain couples TRBV5-6 to TRBJ2-2; 7 bases map to TRBD1. After removal of 3 bases from V and 4 bases from J, the junction contained 9 bases not matched to a gene. The CDR3 consists of 16 residues. CDR1 is SGHDT, CDR2 YYEEEE, per germline. The CDR3 loop reads CASSSSGTDLTGELFF. The CDR3 bases are TGTGCCAGCAGCTCCTCCGGGACAGACCTCACCGGGGAGCTGTTTTTT. Supplemented by reference TRBV5-6 and TRBJ2-2, the full variable domain reads DAGVTQSPTHLIKTRGQQVTLRCSPKSGHDTVSWYQQALGQGPQFIFQYYEEEERQRGNFPDRFSGHQFPNYSSELNVNALLLGDSALYLCASSSSGTDLTGELFFGEGSRLTVL.

V and J are TRBV5-1 and TRBJ1-1; D unclear. Germline assignment: CDR1 SGHRS and CDR2 YFSETQ. The CDR3 runs to 14 residues. Between the trimmed V and J ends, which lost 0 bases and 2 bases, there was a span of 8 bases. The CDR3 nucleotides read TGCGCCAGCAGCTTGGGCGCAAGCAACACTGAAGCTTTCTTT. It encodes CASSLGASNTEAFF.

This clone was observed a handful of times. The chain has TRBV5-1 and TRBJ1-6; no definite D call. V lost 2 bases and J 7 bases, leaving 10 bases between the germline ends. This CDR3 has 14 residues. Germline-derived CDR1 and CDR2 are SGHRS and YFSETQ. CDR3 amino acids: CASSFLAENSPLHF. In nucleotides, the CDR3 is TGCGCCAGCAGCTTTTTGGCGGAGAATTCACCCCTCCACTTT.

This clone was detected ten times or more. J is TRBJ1-4 and V is TRBV6-1; D not certain. The CDR3 has 16 residues. Germline CDR1 reads MNHNS; CDR2 reads SASEGT. V shed 1 base and J shed 8 bases, with 17 bases lying between them. The CDR3, as DNA: TGTGCCAGCAGTGAAGTCGATGGGCAGGCGGGCGAAAAACTGTTTTTT. Protein sequence: CASSEVDGQAGEKLFF.

V is TRBV4-1 and J is TRBJ2-3; 8 bases align to TRBD2. This CDR3 region has 17 residues. The junction had 8 bases not matched to a gene; V was cut back by 3 bases and J by 0 bases. Germline values: CDR1 MGHRA, CDR2 YSYEKL. CDR3 DNA: TGCGCCAGCAGCCATGCGCCTAGCGGGCGAAGCACAGATACGCAGTATTTT. It codes for CASSHAPSGRSTDTQYF.

The V gene is TRBV6-6, the J gene TRBJ2-1; D perhaps matches TRBD2 (5 bases). The CDR3 is made up of 13 amino acids. V was cut by 4 bases and J by 4 bases, with 8 bases left in between. Germline V gene lookup returns CDR1 MNHNY and CDR2 SVGAGI (reference sequence). As DNA, the CDR3 is TGTGCCAGCAGTTTAACTAGTTACAATGAGCAGTTCTTC. The encoded protein is CASSLTSYNEQFF.

In its sample, this clone was seen once. The rearrangement uses TRBV10-3 and TRBJ1-1, with 8 bases that match TRBD1. The CDR3 contains 14 residues. Germline CDR1 is ENHRY and CDR2 is SYGVKD. V was pared by 4 bases and J by 0 bases, with 1 base of the junction left unmatched. DNA of the CDR3: TGTGCCATCAGTGGACAGGGGCTGAACACTGAAGCTTTCTTT. As protein: CAISGQGLNTEAFF.

To note about this clone: A read error may produce the germline difference seen at one junction end. This chain joins TRBV30 and TRBJ2-7; TRBD2 is a possible D gene (6 bases). The CDR3 spans 11 residues. Germline V gene data show CDR1 as GTSNPN and CDR2 as SVGIG (reference sequence). The CDR3 protein is CAWSDGTRRHF. CDR3 nucleotide sequence: TGTGCCTGGAGCGATGGGACTCGAAGGCACTTC. The entire variable domain, with the rest obtained from reference TRBV30 and TRBJ2-7, is as follows: SQTIHQWPATLVQPVGSPLSLECTVEGTSNPNLYWYRQAAGRGLQLLFYSVGIGQISSEVPQNLSASRPQDRQFILSSKKLLLSDSGFYLCAWSDGTRRHFGPGTRLTVT.

This clone has just a few counts. The chain is built from TRBV5-1 and TRBJ2-3, with D tentatively TRBD1 (5 bases). V lost 1 base and J lost 5, with 17 bases in between. CDR1 and CDR2 (germline): SGHRS, YFSETQ. CDR3 length equals 16 residues. The CDR3 coding sequence is TGCGCCAGCAGCTTGCAAGCAGGGTTGTCGGTAGATACGCAGTATTTT. It encodes CASSLQAGLSVDTQYF.

The V and J genes are TRBV7-3 and TRBJ2-2; 11 nucleotides agree with TRBD2. J lost 8 bases, V lost 1 base, and 6 bases had no gene match. The CDR3 extends over 16 amino acids. Germline V CDR1 and CDR2: SGHTA, FQGTGA. In nucleotides, the CDR3 is TGTGCCAGCAGCTTAAGTCCTAGCGGGAGGCTTGGGGAGCTGTTTTTT. Its protein product is CASSLSPSGRLGELFF.

V is TRBV28 and J is TRBJ2-3, with D possibly matching TRBD1 (5 bases). Germline values: CDR1 MDHEN, CDR2 SYDVKM. V shed 5 bases and J shed 3 bases, with 18 bases lying between them. The CDR3 extends over 16 amino acids. CDR3 sequence: CASSPESGPGTDTQYF. In nucleotides, the CDR3 is TGTGCCAGCAGTCCAGAATCAGGGCCGGGTACAGATACGCAGTATTTT.

The rearrangement joins TRBV5-1 to TRBJ1-1; D perhaps matches TRBD1 (6 bases). The CDR3 spans 13 residues. The ends were cut back, 0 bases at V and 11 bases at J, with 14 bases in the middle. CDR1 SGHRS and CDR2 YFSETQ come from the germline V gene. CDR3: CASSLEGQGQAFF. The CDR3 region has the DNA TGCGCCAGCAGCTTGGAGGGACAAGGCCAGGCTTTCTTT.

The CDR3 reads CASSPRTGLETQYF. The CDR3 region has the DNA TGTGCCAGCAGCCCCCGGACAGGGCTGGAGACCCAGTACTTC. The V and J genes are TRBV6-6 and TRBJ2-5, with 8 positions matching TRBD1. Trimming removed 6 bases from V and 5 bases from J; junction bases left unmatched: 8. The CDR3 contains 14 residues. Germline values: CDR1 MNHNY, CDR2 SVGAGI (reference sequence).

This chain joins TRBV7-3 and TRBJ2-2; D unresolved. This CDR3 spans 13 amino acids. CDR1 is SGHTA and CDR2 is FQGTGA in the germline V gene. The V gene lost 6 bases and the J gene lost 0 bases, with 5 bases spanning the gap. The CDR3 DNA is TGTGCCAGCAGGCTAACGAACACCGGGGAGCTGTTTTTT. Translating gives CASRLTNTGELFF.

The V and J genes are TRBV5-1 and TRBJ2-3, with 11 bases aligning to TRBD2. The CDR3 consists of 12 residues. The germline gives CDR1 SGHRS, CDR2 YFSETQ. V was pared by 2 bases and J by 14 bases, with 4 bases of the junction left unmatched. This chain's CDR3 is CASSFSGGGLYF. CDR3 DNA: TGCGCCAGCAGCTTTAGCGGGGGGGGTCTGTATTTT.

The chain joins TRBV28 to TRBJ1-1; D unclear. V was trimmed by 3 bases and J by 1 base, leaving 12 bases between them. Germline V gene sequence: CDR1 MDHEN, CDR2 SYDVKM. The length of the CDR3 is 15 residues. The CDR3 DNA follows: TGTGCCAGCAGTTTTCGCGGCCGTGGGAACACTGAAGCTTTCTTT. Translating gives CASSFRGRGNTEAFF.

CDR3 sequence (DNA): TGTGCCTGGCTATCTAGAGCGGGCAGCACAGATACGCAGTATTTT. Its translation: CAWLSRAGSTDTQYF. The chain recombines TRBV30 with TRBJ2-3, with a possible D match to TRBD2 (6 bases). V was pared by 5 bases and J by 0 bases, with 15 bases between. Germline-derived CDR1 and CDR2 are GTSNPN and SVGIG (reference sequence). CDR3 size: 15 residues.

Turning to this clone: An end of the junction does not agree with germline; a read error may underlie this. The chain joins TRBV7-9 to TRBJ1-5; D gene ambiguous. Germline loops: CDR1 SEHNR, CDR2 FQNEAQ (reference sequence). The length of the CDR3 is 16 residues. In DNA form, the CDR3 reads TGTTCCAGCAGCCATTCAGGAGAGGGAGTCAATCAGCCCCAGCATTTT. It encodes CSSSHSGEGVNQPQHF.

J is TRBJ2-7 and V is TRBV10-2; TRBD2 matches at 9 bases. CDR3 length: 17 residues. Germline V gene lookup returns CDR1 WSHSY and CDR2 SAAADI. The J segment lost 3 bases and the V segment lost 10 bases, leaving 19 bases of the junction unmatched. CDR3 nucleotides: TGCGCCACTTTGACAGGCGGACCGGGACTAGCCGACTACGAGCAGTACTTC. Protein sequence: CATLTGGPGLADYEQYF.

V and J are TRBV5-1 and TRBJ1-1; D remains unclear. CDR3 length: 14 amino acids. V was cut by 3 bases and J by 1 base, with 10 bases left in between. Per the germline V gene, CDR1 is SGHRS and CDR2 is YFSETQ. The chain's CDR3 is CASSYQTGNTEAFF. CDR3 DNA sequence: TGCGCCAGCAGCTACCAAACGGGGAACACTGAAGCTTTCTTT.

With respect to this clone: At one end the junction does not follow the germline gene, possibly because of a read error. The chain recombines TRBV30 with TRBJ2-5, with 10 bases fitting TRBD1. This CDR3 has 17 residues. Germline CDR1 GTSNPN, CDR2 SVGIG (reference sequence). The CDR3 nucleotides are TGTGTCTGGAGTGTACTTTGGGACAGGGGCTGGGGGGAGACCCAGTACTTC. Amino acid sequence: CVWSVLWDRGWGETQYF.

The chain uses TRBV7-9 and TRBJ1-2; D uncertain. CDR1 is SEHNR, CDR2 FQNEAQ, per germline (reference sequence). There are 13 residues in the CDR3. V shed 2 bases and J shed 10 bases, with 14 bases lying between them. CDR3 sequence: CASSLTPSVAYTF. The CDR3 nucleotides read TGTGCCAGCAGCTTAACCCCTTCAGTAGCCTACACCTTC.

This clone came up a few times. The chain carries TRBV7-9 and TRBJ2-7; a possible D gene is TRBD2 (6 bases). The CDR3 loop spans 14 amino acids. The V end lost 7 bases, the J end lost 3 bases, and 16 bases lay between the germline ends. Germline assignment: CDR1 SEHNR and CDR2 FQNEAQ (reference sequence). The CDR3 sequence is CASTPWGGGYEQYF. CDR3 in DNA: TGTGCCAGCACCCCGTGGGGAGGTGGCTACGAGCAGTACTTC.

The gene calls are TRBV30 and TRBJ1-2, with TRBD1 identical over 11 bases. This CDR3 spans 15 amino acids. V trimming: 0 bases; J trimming: 7 bases; junction bases outside the gene matches: 7. CDR1 and CDR2 (germline): GTSNPN, SVGIG (reference sequence). CDR3: CAWSVLGQGGSGYTF. The DNA of the CDR3 is TGTGCCTGGAGTGTACTGGGACAGGGGGGATCTGGCTACACCTTC.

The V call is TRBV19, the J call TRBJ1-1; D is perhaps TRBD1 (6 bases). V was shortened by 3 bases and J by 0 bases, with 8 bases between the two germline ends. CDR1 and CDR2 from the germline V gene are LNHDA and SQIVND (reference sequence). The CDR3 has 14 residues. CDR3 region: CASSIPGVNTEAFF. The CDR3 DNA follows: TGTGCCAGTAGTATTCCAGGGGTGAACACTGAAGCTTTCTTT.